Below are 22 T cell receptor beta chains sequenced from a single sample in a study of T cell responses to AZD1222 COVID-19 vaccine. Method: immunoSEQ multiplex PCR; TCRdb's copy keeps in-frame clones and lacks some. This sample has 100,000 to 150,000 clones, with approximately 91% found just once. Sequenced here: peripheral blood, sampled 28 days after the second AZD1222 dose. These receptors were obtained from an adult who received the AZD1222 COVID-19 vaccine.

The rearrangement joins TRBV11-3 to TRBJ2-2; TRBD2 might be the D (5 bases). The germline gives CDR1 SGHNT, CDR2 YENEEA. V lost 0 bases and J 4 bases, leaving 6 bases between the germline ends. The CDR3 is 14 amino acids. The CDR3 nucleotides are TGTGCCAGCAGCTTAGATGGAGGCACCGGGGAGCTGTTTTTT. This codes for CASSLDGGTGELFF.

The J gene is TRBJ1-1, the V gene TRBV29-1, with 9 bases lining up with TRBD1. Per the germline V gene, CDR1 is SQVTM and CDR2 is ANQGSEA. There are 18 residues in the CDR3. J gave up 2 bases and V 7 bases, and 20 bases lay outside the gene matches. The CDR3 reads CSASPSRNRGRRNTEAFF. The CDR3 DNA sequence: TGCAGCGCTTCCCCGTCACGGAACAGGGGGCGAAGAAACACTGAAGCTTTCTTT. Full variable domain (outside the CDR3, taken from reference TRBV29-1 and TRBJ1-1): SAVISQKPSRDICQRGTSLTIQCQVDSQVTMMFWYRQQPGQSLTLIATANQGSEATYESGFVIDKFPISRPNLTFSTLTVSNMSPEDSSIYLCSASPSRNRGRRNTEAFFGQGTRLTVV.

J is TRBJ1-4 and V is TRBV5-1; no firm D call. This CDR3 comprises 18 residues. Germline V CDR1 and CDR2: SGHRS, YFSETQ. Trimming removed 0 bases at V and 0 bases at J, with 15 bases between. The CDR3 region is CASSLVGSTTATNEKLFF. DNA for the CDR3: TGCGCCAGCAGCTTGGTAGGCAGTACCACTGCAACTAATGAAAAACTGTTTTTT. The whole variable domain, remainder taken from reference TRBV5-1 and TRBJ1-4, is KAGVTQTPRYLIKTRGQQVTLSCSPISGHRSVSWYQQTPGQGLQFLFEYFSETQRNKGNFPGRFSGRQFSNSRSEMNVSTLELGDSALYLCASSLVGSTTATNEKLFFGSGTQLSVL.

This chain links TRBV9 with TRBJ2-7; 11 bases are shared with TRBD2. J lost 4 bases, V lost 0 bases, and 3 bases had no gene match. Germline V lookup: CDR1 SGDLS, CDR2 YYNGEE. CDR3 size: 15 residues. CDR3 region: CASSVGLAGSYEQYF. In nucleotides, the CDR3 is TGTGCCAGCAGCGTAGGACTAGCGGGATCATACGAGCAGTACTTC.

The chain is built from TRBV18 and TRBJ1-1; 7 bases are shared with TRBD1. Per the germline V gene, CDR1 is KGHSH and CDR2 is LQKENI. CDR3 length: 17 amino acids. V dropped 4 bases and J dropped 1; count of bases not matched to a gene: 12. Here the CDR3 reads CASSRAHLGQTNTEAFF. The CDR3 DNA sequence: TGTGCCAGCTCACGGGCCCACTTGGGACAGACGAACACTGAAGCTTTCTTT.

The chain recombines TRBV27 with TRBJ2-5, with D possibly being TRBD2 (5 bases). CDR3 length equals 11 residues. Per the germline V gene, CDR1 is MNHEY and CDR2 is SMNVEV (reference sequence). V was pared by 5 bases and J by 7 bases, with 8 bases between. CDR3 amino acids: CASSALGTQYF. CDR3 DNA sequence: TGTGCCAGCAGTGCACTAGGGACCCAGTACTTC.

The chain joins TRBV5-4 to TRBJ2-2; TRBD1 might be the D (5 bases). This CDR3 is built from 16 residues. CDR1 SGHNT and CDR2 YYREEE come from the germline V gene (reference sequence). V lost 3 bases, J lost 6 bases, and 18 bases lay in between. CDR3 sequence (DNA): TGTGCCAGCAGCTCGGACCTAGGGGCGCGGCCCGGGGAGCTGTTTTTT. Translated, it gives CASSSDLGARPGELFF.

V gene TRBV2 combines with J gene TRBJ1-6; a weak D match, TRBD1 (6 bases). Trimming pared 0 bases from V and 0 bases from J, leaving 12 bases between. Germline V CDR1 and CDR2: SNHLY, FYNNEI. The CDR3 totals 18 residues. The DNA of the CDR3 is TGTGCCAGCAGTGAAGCTTTTAGGGGGAGCTCCTATAATTCACCCCTCCACTTT. Translation: CASSEAFRGSSYNSPLHF.

This rearrangement joins TRBV9 to TRBJ1-6, with 9 bases aligning to TRBD1. The CDR3 is 17 amino acids. The V segment lost 3 bases and the J segment 5 bases; nucleotides outside the gene matches: 9. Germline-derived CDR1 and CDR2 are SGDLS and YYNGEE. The CDR3 sequence is CASSGGTGSPHNSPLHF. The CDR3 DNA is TGTGCCAGCAGCGGCGGGACAGGGTCGCCTCATAATTCACCCCTCCACTTT.

V gene TRBV5-5 combines with J gene TRBJ2-7; D not resolved. CDR3 length equals 13 residues. Looked up from germline, CDR1 is SGHKS and CDR2 is YYEKEE (reference sequence). V lost 0 bases and J 5 bases, leaving 9 bases between the germline ends. The CDR3 region has the DNA TGTGCCAGCAGCTTGGCCGGTTCCAACGAGCAGTACTTC. The encoded protein is CASSLAGSNEQYF.

The V and J genes are TRBV18 and TRBJ2-1, with 7 bases matching TRBD1. In germline, CDR1 is KGHSH, CDR2 LQKENI. After removal of 6 bases from V and 6 bases from J, the junction contained 8 bases not matched to a gene. The CDR3 is made up of 14 amino acids. The DNA for the CDR3 is TGTGCCAGCTCCGTAGACAGGGCAGGCAATGAGCAGTTCTTC. It encodes CASSVDRAGNEQFF.

V usage is TRBV28 and J usage is TRBJ2-1; a possible D gene is TRBD2 (5 bases). CDR3 length: 13 residues. The V and J ends lost 2 bases and 8 bases respectively, with 10 bases between them. Looked up from germline, CDR1 is MDHEN and CDR2 is SYDVKM. The CDR3 protein is CASSLGRGDEQFF. CDR3 in DNA: TGTGCCAGCAGTTTAGGGAGAGGTGATGAGCAGTTCTTC.

V and J are TRBV7-9 and TRBJ1-1, with a possible D match to TRBD1 (5 bases). The CDR3 loop spans 13 amino acids. Germline V gene data show CDR1 as SEHNR and CDR2 as FQNEAQ (reference sequence). V lost 2 bases, J lost 7 bases, and 11 bases lay in between. CDR3 in DNA: TGTGCCAGCAGCTTACCAGGGTCAGATGAAGCTTTCTTT. This gives the protein CASSLPGSDEAFF.

This clone appeared a single time. J is TRBJ1-2 and V is TRBV20-1; D unclear. V lost 5 bases to trimming and J lost 7 bases, with 8 bases between them. Germline CDR1 is DFQATT and CDR2 is SNEGSKA (reference sequence). The CDR3 has 10 amino acids. The DNA of the CDR3 is TGCAGTGCTCGCTCCCCTGGCTACACCTTC. Translation gives CSARSPGYTF.

The chain has TRBV5-1 and TRBJ2-1; 9 bases are a match to TRBD2. With 0 bases clipped from V and 9 bases from J, the junction kept 10 bases outside the gene matches. The CDR3 is 16 residues long. Germline V gene lookup returns CDR1 SGHRS and CDR2 YFSETQ. CDR3 protein: CASSLDSAGGPGEQFF. In DNA form, the CDR3 reads TGCGCCAGCAGCTTGGATTCCGCGGGAGGGCCAGGTGAGCAGTTCTTC.

This chain connects TRBV5-6 to TRBJ2-1; 7 bases align to TRBD2. The germline CDR1 and CDR2 sequences are SGHDT and YYEEEE. After removal of 0 bases from V and 10 bases from J, the junction contained 7 bases not matched to a gene. There are 14 residues in the CDR3. The CDR3 is CASSLELASWEQFF. The CDR3 bases are TGTGCCAGCAGCTTGGAACTAGCGAGTTGGGAGCAGTTCTTC. The complete variable domain, with remaining parts taken from reference TRBV5-6 and TRBJ2-1, reads DAGVTQSPTHLIKTRGQQVTLRCSPKSGHDTVSWYQQALGQGPQFIFQYYEEEERQRGNFPDRFSGHQFPNYSSELNVNALLLGDSALYLCASSLELASWEQFFGPGTRLTVL.

The chain links TRBV19 to TRBJ2-3; D is uncertain. Germline V gene lookup returns CDR1 LNHDA and CDR2 SQIVND (reference sequence). The CDR3 has 14 residues. Trimming pared 6 bases from V and 0 bases from J, leaving 10 bases between. The CDR3 region has the DNA TGTGCCAGTAGCAGACTGGGGAGCACAGATACGCAGTATTTT. It specifies CASSRLGSTDTQYF.

The chain is built from TRBV6-4 and TRBJ2-7; TRBD1 aligns across 8 bases. The CDR3 is made up of 16 amino acids. V lost 2 bases and J lost 2; bases outside the gene matches: 8. From germline, CDR1 is MRHNA and CDR2 SNTAGT. The CDR3 is CASSDTDRGPPYEQYF. As DNA, the CDR3 is TGTGCCAGCAGTGACACCGACAGGGGCCCCCCCTACGAGCAGTACTTC.

The CDR3 here is CASSIPGTSAKNIQYF. CDR3 sequence (DNA): TGTGCCAGTAGTATTCCCGGGACTAGCGCCAAAAACATTCAGTACTTC. The chain is built from TRBV19 and TRBJ2-4; TRBD2 matches 9 bases. Trimming removed 3 bases from V and 1 base from J; junction bases left unmatched: 4. Looked up from germline, CDR1 is LNHDA and CDR2 is SQIVND (reference sequence). CDR3 length equals 16 residues.

The rearrangement joins TRBV7-3 to TRBJ1-4; maybe TRBD1 (6 bases). The CDR3 is made up of 16 amino acids. CDR1 and CDR2 from the germline V gene are SGHTA and FQGTGA. Trimming left V 5 bases short and J 1 base short, with 14 bases between. This CDR3 reads CASSPEAGETNEKLFF. DNA of the CDR3: TGTGCCAGCAGCCCAGAGGCAGGGGAAACTAATGAAAAACTGTTTTTT. Full variable domain (missing parts from reference TRBV7-3 and TRBJ1-4): GAGVSQTPSNKVTEKGKYVELRCDPISGHTALYWYRQSLGQGPEFLIYFQGTGAADDSGLPNDRFFAVRPEGSVSTLKIQRTERGDSAVYLCASSPEAGETNEKLFFGSGTQLSVL.

The rearrangement joins TRBV5-6 to TRBJ2-2; TRBD2 aligns across 11 bases. Germline CDR1 SGHDT, CDR2 YYEEEE. The CDR3 is 15 residues long. With V trimmed by 4 bases and J by 10 bases, 9 bases remained unmatched. The CDR3 DNA is TGTGCCAGCAGCGCCAGACTAGCGGGGAGAACGGAGCTGTTTTTT. Protein: CASSARLAGRTELFF. The variable domain in full, completed from reference TRBV5-6 and TRBJ2-2, reads DAGVTQSPTHLIKTRGQQVTLRCSPKSGHDTVSWYQQALGQGPQFIFQYYEEEERQRGNFPDRFSGHQFPNYSSELNVNALLLGDSALYLCASSARLAGRTELFFGEGSRLTVL.

The CDR3 region is CASSIGYSNQPQHF. The CDR3 DNA reads TGTGCCAGCTCCATAGGATATAGCAATCAGCCCCAGCATTTT. The rearrangement links TRBV2 to TRBJ1-5; D remains ambiguous. The CDR3 contains 14 residues. Trimming took off 8 bases at V and 0 bases at J, with 11 bases between the two ends. Per the germline V gene, CDR1 is SNHLY and CDR2 is FYNNEI.